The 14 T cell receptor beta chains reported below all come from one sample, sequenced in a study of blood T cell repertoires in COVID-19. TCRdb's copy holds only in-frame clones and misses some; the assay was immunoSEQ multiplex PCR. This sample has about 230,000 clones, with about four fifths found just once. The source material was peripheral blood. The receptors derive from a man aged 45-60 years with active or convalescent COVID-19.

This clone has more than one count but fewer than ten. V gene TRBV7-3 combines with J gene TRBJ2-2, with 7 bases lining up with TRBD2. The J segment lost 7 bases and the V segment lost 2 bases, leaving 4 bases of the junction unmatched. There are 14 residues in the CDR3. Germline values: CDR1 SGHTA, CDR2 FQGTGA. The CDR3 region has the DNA TGTGCCAGCAGCTTAGGCGGGGGTGACGGGGAGCTGTTTTTT. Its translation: CASSLGGGDGELFF.

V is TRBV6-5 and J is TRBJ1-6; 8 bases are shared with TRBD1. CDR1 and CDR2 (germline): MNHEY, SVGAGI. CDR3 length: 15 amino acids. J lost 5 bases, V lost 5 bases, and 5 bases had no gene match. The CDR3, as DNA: TGTGCCAGCAGTCCGCGGACAGGGAATAATTCACCCCTCCACTTT. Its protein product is CASSPRTGNNSPLHF.

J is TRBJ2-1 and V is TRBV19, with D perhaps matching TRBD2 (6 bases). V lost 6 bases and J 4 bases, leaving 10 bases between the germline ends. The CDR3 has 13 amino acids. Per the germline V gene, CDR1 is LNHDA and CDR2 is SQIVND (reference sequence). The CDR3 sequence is CASRVGGYNEQFF. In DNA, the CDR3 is TGTGCCAGTAGGGTGGGAGGATACAATGAGCAGTTCTTC.

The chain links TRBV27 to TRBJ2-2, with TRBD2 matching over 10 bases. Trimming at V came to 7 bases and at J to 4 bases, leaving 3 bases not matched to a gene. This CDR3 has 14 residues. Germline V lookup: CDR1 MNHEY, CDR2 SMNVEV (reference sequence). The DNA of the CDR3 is TGTGCCAGCAAGCGGGGGGGCCCCACCGGGGAGCTGTTTTTT. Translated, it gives CASKRGGPTGELFF.

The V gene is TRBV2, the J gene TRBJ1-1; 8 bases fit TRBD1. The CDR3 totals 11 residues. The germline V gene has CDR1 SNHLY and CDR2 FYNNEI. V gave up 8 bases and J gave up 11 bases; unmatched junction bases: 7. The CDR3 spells CASLRQGMAFF. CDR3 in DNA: TGTGCCAGCCTCCGACAGGGGATGGCTTTCTTT.

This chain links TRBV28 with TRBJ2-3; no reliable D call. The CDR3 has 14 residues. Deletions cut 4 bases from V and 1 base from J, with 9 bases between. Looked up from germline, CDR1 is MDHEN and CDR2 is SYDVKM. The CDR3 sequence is CASSSLTRTDTQYF. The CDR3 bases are TGTGCCAGCAGTTCTCTCACTCGCACAGATACGCAGTATTTT.

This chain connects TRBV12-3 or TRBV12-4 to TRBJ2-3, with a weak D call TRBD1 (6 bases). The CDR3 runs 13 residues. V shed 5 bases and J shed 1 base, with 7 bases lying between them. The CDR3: CASSRTGTDTQYF. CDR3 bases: TGTGCCAGCAGTCGGACAGGCACAGATACGCAGTATTTT.

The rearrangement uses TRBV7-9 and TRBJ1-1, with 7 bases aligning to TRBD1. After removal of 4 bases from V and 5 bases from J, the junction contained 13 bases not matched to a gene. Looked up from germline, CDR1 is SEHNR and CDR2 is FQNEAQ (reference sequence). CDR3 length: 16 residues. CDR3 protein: CASSSLATGVRTEAFF. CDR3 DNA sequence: TGTGCCAGCAGCTCGTTGGCTACAGGGGTGCGGACTGAAGCTTTCTTT.

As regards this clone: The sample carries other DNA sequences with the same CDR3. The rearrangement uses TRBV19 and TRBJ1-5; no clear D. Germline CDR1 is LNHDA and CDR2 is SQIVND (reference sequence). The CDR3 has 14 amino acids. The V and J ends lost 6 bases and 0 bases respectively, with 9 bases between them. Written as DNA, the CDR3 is TGTGCCAGTAGCCCTGGAGATAGCAATCAGCCCCAGCATTTT. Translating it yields CASSPGDSNQPQHF.

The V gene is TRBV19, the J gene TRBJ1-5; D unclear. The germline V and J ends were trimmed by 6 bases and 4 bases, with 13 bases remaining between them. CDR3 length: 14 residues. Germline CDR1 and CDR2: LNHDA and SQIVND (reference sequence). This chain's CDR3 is CASSPEALNQPQHF. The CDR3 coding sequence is TGTGCCAGTAGCCCAGAGGCGTTGAATCAGCCCCAGCATTTT. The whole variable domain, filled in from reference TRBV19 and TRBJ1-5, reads DGGITQSPKYLFRKEGQNVTLSCEQNLNHDAMYWYRQDPGQGLRLIYYSQIVNDFQKGDIAEGYSVSREKKESFPLTVTSAQKNPTAFYLCASSPEALNQPQHFGDGTRLSIL.

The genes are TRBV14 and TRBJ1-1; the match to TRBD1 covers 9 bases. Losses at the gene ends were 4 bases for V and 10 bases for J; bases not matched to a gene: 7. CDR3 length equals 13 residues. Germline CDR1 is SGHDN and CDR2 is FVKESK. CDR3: CASSRDRVSGAFF. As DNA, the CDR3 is TGTGCCAGCAGCCGGGACAGGGTTTCGGGAGCTTTCTTT.

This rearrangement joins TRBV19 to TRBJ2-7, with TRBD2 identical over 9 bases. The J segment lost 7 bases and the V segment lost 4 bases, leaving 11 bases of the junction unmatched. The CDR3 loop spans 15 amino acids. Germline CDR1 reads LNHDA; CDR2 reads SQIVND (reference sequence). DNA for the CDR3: TGTGCCAGTAGTACCGGGACTAGCCAAGAGAAAGAGCAGTACTTC. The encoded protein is CASSTGTSQEKEQYF.

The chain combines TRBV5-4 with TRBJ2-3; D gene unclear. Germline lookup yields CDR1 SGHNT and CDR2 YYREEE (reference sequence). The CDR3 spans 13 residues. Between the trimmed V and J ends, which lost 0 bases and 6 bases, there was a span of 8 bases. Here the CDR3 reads CASSLVGPDTQYF. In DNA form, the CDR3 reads TGTGCCAGCAGCTTGGTTGGGCCTGATACGCAGTATTTT.

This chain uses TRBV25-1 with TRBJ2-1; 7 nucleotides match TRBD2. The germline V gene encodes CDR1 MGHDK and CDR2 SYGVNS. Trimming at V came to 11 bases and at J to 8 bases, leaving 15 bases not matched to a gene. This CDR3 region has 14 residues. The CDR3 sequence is CAGQGDGGSDEQFF. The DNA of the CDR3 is TGTGCCGGCCAGGGTGACGGGGGGTCGGATGAGCAGTTCTTC.